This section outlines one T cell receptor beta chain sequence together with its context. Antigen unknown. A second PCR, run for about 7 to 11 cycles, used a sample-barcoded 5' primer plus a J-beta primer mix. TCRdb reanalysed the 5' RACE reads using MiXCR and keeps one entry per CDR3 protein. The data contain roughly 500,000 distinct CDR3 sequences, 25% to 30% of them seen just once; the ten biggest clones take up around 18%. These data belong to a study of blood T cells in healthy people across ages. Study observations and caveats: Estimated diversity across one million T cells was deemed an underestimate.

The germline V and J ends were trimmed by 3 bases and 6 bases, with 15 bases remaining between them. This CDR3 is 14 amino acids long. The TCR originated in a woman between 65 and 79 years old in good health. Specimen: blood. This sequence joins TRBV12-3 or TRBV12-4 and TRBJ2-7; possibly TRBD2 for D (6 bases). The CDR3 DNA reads TGTGCCAGCAGTTTTTGGAGGGGCCTAGGCGAGCAGTACTTC. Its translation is CASSFWRGLGEQYF.